This TCR beta chain came from a study of regulatory T cells in long-lasting Graves disease. Time point of the sample: newly diagnosed GD, antithyroid drugs for less than 3 months. With RNA extracted from PBMCs as input, the TCR library was made. Graves' disease diagnosis relied on American Thyroid Association guidelines. EDTA tubes received roughly 8.6 milliliters of drawn peripheral blood. The germline V gene encodes CDR1 SGHTA and CDR2 FQGNSA. The ends lost 3 bases at V and 4 bases at J; junction bases unmatched: 2. There are 14 residues in the CDR3. This clonotype has ten or more counts. Library construction for TCR beta used iRepertoire HTBI primers and Arm-PCR of CDR3 regions. TCRdb passed the multiplex PCR reads through MiXCR, listing each CDR3 protein once. The sample includes more than 300,000 distinct CDR3 sequences, about an eighth of them seen just once. The sample was also linked to a second study, of T cells in Graves' hyperthyroidism and ophthalmopathy. That report notes: Each patient was aged 18 to 65 and had newly diagnosed hyperthyroidism of under 2 months' duration.

The chain has TRBV7-2 and TRBJ2-7; TRBD2 agrees at 11 bases. The input for sequencing was peripheral blood mononuclear cells (PBMCs), taken at new diagnosis, from a patient treated with antithyroid drugs. This receptor was obtained from a woman between 18 and 29 years old with Graves disease. CDR3 in DNA: TGTGCCAGCAGCTTCCTAGCGGGAGGTTACGAGCAGTACTTC. Its protein product is CASSFLAGGYEQYF.